The next 10 T cell receptor beta chains were all read from a single sample in a study of T cells in Graves' hyperthyroidism and ophthalmopathy. Using RNA transcripts as the source, TCR beta CDR3 regions were amplified. Primed by the HTBI set, a first-round RT-PCR was run on the TCR CDR3. TCRdb reprocessed the multiplex PCR reads with MiXCR, giving one entry per CDR3 protein. The top ten clones hold about a fifth of a sample with around 380,000 distinct CDR3 sequences, approximately 12% of them seen once. The sequenced sample was blood. The receptors come from a young man with Graves' hyperthyroidism that later progressed to Graves' ophthalmopathy.

The chain is built from TRBV6-1 and TRBJ1-2; no clear D. V was pared by 2 bases and J by 5 bases, with 6 bases between. CDR1 and CDR2 (germline): MNHNS, SASEGT. There are 12 residues in the CDR3. CDR3 coding DNA: TGTGCCAGCAGTGAATGGCCTTATGGCTACACCTTC. This gives the protein CASSEWPYGYTF.

The CDR3 spells CASSMGDGTGSNEQFF. CDR3 DNA sequence: TGTGCCAGTAGTATGGGAGACGGGACAGGTTCGAATGAGCAGTTCTTC. The V gene is TRBV19, the J gene TRBJ2-1; 8 positions agree with TRBD1. The germline V gene encodes CDR1 LNHDA and CDR2 SQIVND (reference sequence). This CDR3 has 16 amino acids. The ends lost 3 bases at V and 7 bases at J; junction bases unmatched: 11.

Details on this clonotype: Here the CDR3 omits its conserved ending phenylalanine or tryptophan, so a read error is the likely source. The rearrangement joins TRBV29-1 to TRBJ2-1; TRBD1 matches at 8 bases. The CDR3 extends over 16 amino acids. Trimming removed 5 bases from V and 6 bases from J; junction bases left unmatched: 15. Germline V gene sequence: CDR1 SQVTM, CDR2 ANQGSEA. This CDR3 is CSVPGVTGDLVNEQFL. For the CDR3, the DNA is TGCAGCGTTCCCGGTGTGACAGGGGACTTGGTCAATGAGCAGTTCCTC.

The table lists this clonotype with a few counts. The rearrangement links TRBV5-1 to TRBJ1-2; the D gene is possibly TRBD1 (6 bases). CDR1 is SGHRS, CDR2 YFSETQ, per germline. This CDR3 has 13 residues. V was trimmed by 4 bases and J by 4 bases, leaving 11 bases between them. This chain's CDR3 is CASSEQGAYGYTF. The CDR3 DNA follows: TGCGCCAGCAGCGAACAGGGAGCCTATGGCTACACCTTC.

This clonotype was seen at least ten times. This rearrangement joins TRBV11-2 to TRBJ2-7, with 8 bases matching TRBD2. J lost 0 bases, V lost 4 bases, and 8 bases had no gene match. Germline-derived CDR1 and CDR2 are SGHAT and FQNNGV. The CDR3 is made up of 16 amino acids. CDR3 DNA: TGTGCCAGCAGCTCCATTAGCGGGGAGAGCTCCTACGAGCAGTACTTC. This codes for CASSSISGESSYEQYF. The full variable domain, completed using reference TRBV11-2 and TRBJ2-7, is EAGVAQSPRYKIIEKRQSVAFWCNPISGHATLYWYQQILGQGPKLLIQFQNNGVVDDSQLPKDRFSAERLKGVDSTLKIQPAKLEDSAVYLCASSSISGESSYEQYFGPGTRLTVT.

The gene calls are TRBV9 and TRBJ2-2; D assignment may be TRBD1 or TRBD2 (5 bases each). There are 17 residues in the CDR3. Germline CDR1 and CDR2: SGDLS and YYNGEE. V was cut by 2 bases and J by 0 bases, with 14 bases left in between. CDR3: CASSVTLVGPNTGELFF. The CDR3 DNA reads as TGTGCCAGCAGCGTTACCTTAGTGGGACCGAACACCGGGGAGCTGTTTTTT.

The V and J genes are TRBV10-2 and TRBJ1-6; D call uncertain. This CDR3 spans 15 amino acids. Trimming stripped 6 bases from V and 7 bases from J, with 16 bases between. The germline CDR1 and CDR2 sequences are WSHSY and SAAADI. In DNA form, the CDR3 reads TGCGCCAGCAGCTTGGGCAGGTTGGGGAATTCACCCCTCCACTTT. Its translation is CASSLGRLGNSPLHF.

This clonotype occurred many times. The chain recombines TRBV12-5 with TRBJ1-5, with D maybe TRBD1 (5 bases). The V gene lost 5 bases and the J gene lost 3 bases, with 8 bases spanning the gap. The germline CDR1 and CDR2 sequences are LGHNT and FRNRAP. There are 13 residues in the CDR3. The CDR3 bases are TGTGCTAGTGGTGGGGCGCACAATCAGCCCCAGCATTTT. Its protein is CASGGAHNQPQHF.

This clonotype was recorded at least ten times. This sequence joins TRBV28 and TRBJ1-1; perhaps TRBD1 as D (5 bases). Trimming took off 1 base at V and 1 base at J, with 13 bases between the two ends. Per germline, CDR1 MDHEN and CDR2 SYDVKM. The CDR3 covers 16 residues. This CDR3 is CASSLFGQSQNTEAFF. The CDR3 DNA is TGTGCCAGCAGTTTATTCGGACAAAGCCAGAACACTGAAGCTTTCTTT.

Ten or more counts support this clonotype. V gene TRBV9 combines with J gene TRBJ1-1; no clear D gene. V dropped 7 bases and J dropped 1 base, with 11 bases sitting between them. CDR1 is SGDLS and CDR2 is YYNGEE in the germline V gene. The CDR3 is 13 amino acids. DNA of the CDR3: TGTGCCAGCGCCCCGCACGGGAACACTGAAGCTTTCTTT. Its protein is CASAPHGNTEAFF.